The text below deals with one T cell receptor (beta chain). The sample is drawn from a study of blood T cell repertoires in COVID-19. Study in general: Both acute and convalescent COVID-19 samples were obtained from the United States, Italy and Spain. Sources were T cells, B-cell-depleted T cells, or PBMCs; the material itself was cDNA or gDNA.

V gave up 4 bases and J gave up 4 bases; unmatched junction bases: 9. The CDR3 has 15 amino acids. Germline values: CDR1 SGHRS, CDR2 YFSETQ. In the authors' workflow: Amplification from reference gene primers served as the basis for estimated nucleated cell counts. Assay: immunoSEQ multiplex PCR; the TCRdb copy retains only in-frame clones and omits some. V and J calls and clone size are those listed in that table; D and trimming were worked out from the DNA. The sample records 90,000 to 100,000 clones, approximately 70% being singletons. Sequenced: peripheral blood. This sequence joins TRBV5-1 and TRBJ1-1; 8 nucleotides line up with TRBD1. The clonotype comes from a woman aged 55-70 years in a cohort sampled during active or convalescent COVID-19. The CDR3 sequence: CASSDRTGFSTEAFF. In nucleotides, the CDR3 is TGCGCCAGCAGCGACCGGACAGGGTTTTCCACTGAAGCTTTCTTT.